This T cell receptor (beta chain) was obtained from a study of blood T cells in healthy people across ages. This CDR3 region has 12 residues. Germline assignment: CDR1 SGHTA and CDR2 FQGNSA. Trimming left V 5 bases short and J 8 bases short, with 12 bases between. Whole-study findings and limits: It was the long-lived donors that had more naive CD4+ cells and higher diversity than aged donors.

The use of a sample-barcoded 5' primer and a J-beta primer mix characterized a second PCR of 7 to 11 cycles. TCRdb processed the 5' RACE reads anew with MiXCR; each CDR3 protein has one entry. Among under 1 million distinct CDR3 sequences listed, 40% to 50% were seen once. A remark on this clonotype: Its specificity is unknown.

The sequencing input was blood. The chain employs TRBV7-2 and TRBJ1-2; D call uncertain. The clonotype comes from a man in his sixties in good health. The DNA for the CDR3 is TGTGCCAGCAGCCCGGCGGGGAGAGGCTACACCTTC. It specifies CASSPAGRGYTF. Full variable domain (rest looked up from reference TRBV7-2 and TRBJ1-2): GAGVSQSPSNKVTEKGKDVELRCDPISGHTALYWYRQSLGQGLEFLIYFQGNSAPDKSGLPSDRFSAERTGGSVSTLTIQRTQQEDSAVYLCASSPAGRGYTFGSGTRLTVV.